The 21 T cell receptor beta chains reported below all come from one sample, sequenced in a study of T cell responses to AZD1222 COVID-19 vaccine. TCRdb keeps only in-frame clones here, not all; method: immunoSEQ multiplex PCR. The sample yields approximately 110,000 clones, 70% to 90% seen once. Specimen: peripheral blood, collected on day 0 of AZD1222 vaccination. These receptors originate from an adult in good health.

The rearrangement joins TRBV28 to TRBJ1-5, with D perhaps matching TRBD1 (6 bases). V gave up 6 bases and J gave up 0 bases, with 12 bases separating them. Germline assignment: CDR1 MDHEN and CDR2 SYDVKM. The CDR3 totals 15 residues. The CDR3 loop reads CASRAGQISNQPQHF. The CDR3, as DNA: TGTGCCAGCAGGGCAGGACAGATTAGCAATCAGCCCCAGCATTTT.

The rearrangement joins TRBV18 to TRBJ1-2; weak D call: TRBD1 (5 bases). The CDR3 is 15 amino acids. V was cut by 1 base and J by 4 bases, with 13 bases left in between. Germline CDR1 and CDR2: KGHSH and LQKENI. CDR3 bases: TGTGCCAGCTCACCACGGGACCCAACGGGCTATGGCTACACCTTC. Protein product: CASSPRDPTGYGYTF.

The chain couples TRBV27 to TRBJ1-2; D is possibly TRBD1 (5 bases). The CDR3 runs to 14 residues. The V and J ends lost 3 bases and 1 base respectively, with 9 bases between them. Looked up from germline, CDR1 is MNHEY and CDR2 is SMNVEV (reference sequence). The CDR3: CASSFRGLNYGYTF. CDR3 nucleotide sequence: TGTGCCAGCAGTTTCCGGGGACTTAACTATGGCTACACCTTC.

This clone was seen just once. This chain joins TRBV19 and TRBJ2-7, with 8 bases aligning to TRBD1. Trimming cost V 0 bases and J 6 bases; bases outside gene matches: 1. There are 13 residues in the CDR3. Germline CDR1 is LNHDA and CDR2 is SQIVND (reference sequence). CDR3 loop: CASSIETGGEQYF. CDR3 DNA sequence: TGTGCCAGTAGTATAGAAACAGGGGGCGAGCAGTACTTC.

The V gene is TRBV15, the J gene TRBJ1-3, with D unclear. CDR1 LNHNV and CDR2 YYDKDF come from the germline V gene (reference sequence). Trimming left V 2 bases short and J 5 bases short, with 10 bases between. The CDR3 is 14 amino acids. The CDR3 region has the DNA TGTGCCACCAGCAGACCCCTGGAAAGAAACACCATATATTTT. Amino acids: CATSRPLERNTIYF.

The chain combines TRBV5-4 with TRBJ1-2; D call uncertain. CDR3 length: 14 amino acids. Germline V gene sequence: CDR1 SGHNT, CDR2 YYREEE (reference sequence). V was clipped by 0 bases and J by 8 bases, with 14 bases between them. The CDR3 bases are TGTGCCAGCAGCTTGGCCATGGGTTCAGGCGGCTACACCTTC. This translates into CASSLAMGSGGYTF.

The rearrangement joins TRBV4-3 to TRBJ1-1; 10 nucleotides match TRBD1. The J segment lost 7 bases and the V segment lost 3 bases, leaving 5 bases of the junction unmatched. The CDR3 runs to 14 residues. Germline assignment: CDR1 LGHNA and CDR2 YSLEER. As DNA, the CDR3 is TGCGCCAGCAGCCAGGACAGGGGGTCCGATGAAGCTTTCTTT. Amino acid sequence: CASSQDRGSDEAFF.

CDR3 in DNA: TGTGCCATCAGTGAGTCTCCAGGACAGAGCTCTGGAAACACCATATATTTT. Its protein product is CAISESPGQSSGNTIYF. The chain joins TRBV10-3 to TRBJ1-3, with a possible D match to TRBD1 (6 bases). This CDR3 comprises 17 residues. Germline V gene sequence: CDR1 ENHRY, CDR2 SYGVKD. The ends were cut back, 0 bases at V and 0 bases at J, with 12 bases in the middle.

This chain connects TRBV10-1 to TRBJ2-4, with 8 positions matching TRBD2. The CDR3 is 14 residues long. Germline V lookup: CDR1 WNHNN, CDR2 SYGVQD (reference sequence). The ends lost 8 bases at V and 2 bases at J; junction bases unmatched: 5. CDR3: CASSGGDPKNIQYF. DNA for the CDR3: TGCGCCAGCTCCGGGGGGGACCCCAAAAACATTCAGTACTTC.

CDR3 DNA sequence: TGTGCCAGCAGTCACTTCGGCGGGGGGGCCTCTAGCACAGATACGCAGTATTTT. It translates to CASSHFGGGASSTDTQYF. V usage is TRBV7-3 and J usage is TRBJ2-3; TRBD2 aligns across 9 bases. Germline CDR1 and CDR2: SGHTA and FQGTGA. The V gene end was trimmed by 6 bases and the J gene end by 0 bases; junction bases not matched to a gene: 13. The CDR3 runs 18 residues.

The gene calls are TRBV27 and TRBJ2-5, with TRBD1 matching over 7 bases. Germline V gene sequence: CDR1 MNHEY, CDR2 SMNVEV (reference sequence). The CDR3 spans 13 residues. V lost 7 bases to trimming and J lost 4 bases; unmatched junction nucleotides: 6. In nucleotides, the CDR3 is TGTGCCAGCAACAACAGGGGTGGAGAGACCCAGTACTTC. Translating it yields CASNNRGGETQYF.

The chain carries TRBV4-1 and TRBJ1-1; unclear D gene. The CDR3 has 14 residues. V lost 0 bases, J lost 4 bases, and 9 bases lay in between. From germline, CDR1 is MGHRA and CDR2 YSYEKL. CDR3 nucleotide sequence: TGCGCCAGCAGCCAAGAATCCGGGTTCACTGAAGCTTTCTTT. Residues: CASSQESGFTEAFF.

The chain combines TRBV2 with TRBJ1-1, with 8 bases matching TRBD1. Germline CDR1 SNHLY, CDR2 FYNNEI. The J segment lost 7 bases and the V segment lost 8 bases, leaving 12 bases of the junction unmatched. This CDR3 comprises 14 residues. This CDR3 is CASQPGQGAIEAFF. The CDR3 DNA is TGTGCCAGCCAACCCGGGCAGGGGGCGATTGAAGCTTTCTTT.

This clone was seen more than once but under ten times. The genes are TRBV5-1 and TRBJ2-2, with 9 bases identical to TRBD2. Germline lookup yields CDR1 SGHRS and CDR2 YFSETQ. CDR3 length: 18 residues. Trimming at V came to 0 bases and at J to 4 bases, leaving 10 bases not matched to a gene. CDR3 nucleotides: TGCGCCAGCAGCTTGGCCGTTAGCGGGGGATCTTTCACCGGGGAGCTGTTTTTT. Translation gives CASSLAVSGGSFTGELFF.

The chain uses TRBV4-1 and TRBJ1-5; D gene unclear. CDR1 and CDR2 (germline): MGHRA, YSYEKL. The V gene lost 1 base and the J gene lost 3 bases, with 16 bases spanning the gap. CDR3 size: 17 residues. CDR3 DNA sequence: TGCGCCAGCAGCCAAGCGTTCGATTGGGGAAACAATCAGCCCCAGCATTTT. Its protein is CASSQAFDWGNNQPQHF.

This chain connects TRBV28 to TRBJ1-5; D is unclear. The V and J ends lost 3 bases and 7 bases respectively, with 7 bases between them. This CDR3 has 12 residues. From germline, CDR1 is MDHEN and CDR2 SYDVKM. CDR3 coding DNA: TGTGCCAGCAGTTTGCGTAGGCAGCCCCAGCATTTT. Its protein product is CASSLRRQPQHF.

V and J are TRBV6-1 and TRBJ1-6, with D hard to call. The CDR3 covers 16 residues. Trimming removed 0 bases at V and 10 bases at J, with 16 bases between. CDR1 is MNHNS, CDR2 SASEGT, per germline. CDR3 amino acids: CASSEAPTGVTSPLHF. The DNA of the CDR3 is TGTGCCAGCAGTGAAGCGCCCACGGGAGTAACCTCACCCCTCCACTTT.

V usage is TRBV9 and J usage is TRBJ1-2; TRBD1 might be the D (5 bases). The length of the CDR3 is 15 residues. The germline V gene has CDR1 SGDLS and CDR2 YYNGEE. Trimming took 0 bases from V and 2 from J, leaving 11 bases between them. The CDR3 loop is CASSVARGGNYGYTF. In DNA form, the CDR3 reads TGTGCCAGCAGCGTAGCTCGGGGGGGAAACTATGGCTACACCTTC.

The chain carries TRBV7-8 and TRBJ2-1; tentative D call: TRBD2 (6 bases). V lost 3 bases and J lost 10, with 19 bases in between. This CDR3 is 15 amino acids long. Looked up from germline, CDR1 is SGHVS and CDR2 is FQNEAQ. Here the CDR3 DNA reads TGTGCCAGCAGCTTGGCTGGGACTGGGTTAAAAGAGCAGTTCTTC. This encodes CASSLAGTGLKEQFF.

This clone was observed once. The gene calls are TRBV11-1 and TRBJ2-5; 7 bases line up with TRBD2. V was pared by 5 bases and J by 5 bases, with 11 bases of the junction left unmatched. Germline CDR1 reads SGHAT; CDR2 reads FQDESV (reference sequence). The CDR3 extends over 15 amino acids. CDR3 loop: CASSNPSGPGETQYF. CDR3 DNA: TGTGCCAGCAGCAATCCTAGCGGCCCGGGCGAGACCCAGTACTTC.

The count of this clone is one. The chain combines TRBV25-1 with TRBJ1-3; D remains ambiguous. The CDR3 contains 16 residues. Trimming removed 1 base at V and 0 bases at J, with 10 bases between. The germline CDR1 and CDR2 sequences are MGHDK and SYGVNS. The CDR3 loop is CASSELAGRSGNTIYF. The CDR3 coding sequence is TGTGCCAGCAGTGAATTAGCCGGCCGCTCTGGAAACACCATATATTTT.